Each of the 5 T cell receptor beta chains below was sequenced from the same sample in a study of blood T cell repertoires in COVID-19 (dated by TCRdb to the early 2020s). The receptor library was made with the immunoSEQ multiplex PCR assay. The immuneACCESS repertoire file appears here via TCRdb, limited to in-frame rearrangements. These files lack a portion of the clones; in checked studies, under half of the deficit traces to unresolved V genes, and the cause of the others is not known. The sample table lists about 170,000 clones, approximately 91% of them with a count of one. Of the sample, around 0.77% falls within the top ten clones. Material for sequencing was PBMCs or T cells enriched from blood (not recorded which). The receptors come from a woman in her late teens or twenties who had recovered from COVID-19.

V gene TRBV29-1 combines with J gene TRBJ2-7; TRBD1 matches 7 bases. The CDR3 loop spans 13 amino acids. Germline assignment: CDR1 SQVTM and CDR2 ANQGSEA. Losses at the gene ends were 1 base for V and 7 bases for J; bases not matched to a gene: 7. The CDR3: CSVEGQGSGEQYF. The CDR3 DNA reads as TGCAGCGTTGAAGGACAGGGCTCGGGAGAGCAGTACTTC.

The rearrangement uses TRBV7-2 and TRBJ2-3, with D possibly being TRBD1 (5 bases). The CDR3 length is 13 residues. Trimming pared 3 bases from V and 6 bases from J, leaving 10 bases between. Germline V gene lookup returns CDR1 SGHTA and CDR2 FQGNSA. This CDR3 reads CASSFSGWDTQYF. In DNA, the CDR3 is TGTGCCAGCAGCTTTTCAGGGTGGGATACGCAGTATTTT.

V is TRBV6-4 and J is TRBJ1-2; 7 bases agree with TRBD1. CDR3 length: 11 residues. Germline-derived CDR1 and CDR2 are MRHNA and SNTAGT. With V trimmed by 6 bases and J by 6 bases, 1 base remained unmatched. The CDR3 region is CASSQGDGYTF. The CDR3 DNA follows: TGTGCCAGCAGCCAGGGGGATGGCTACACCTTC.

The chain carries TRBV24-1 and TRBJ2-2, with D maybe TRBD1 (7 bases). CDR1 KGHDR and CDR2 SFDVKD come from the germline V gene. The CDR3 runs to 13 residues. V lost 10 bases and J lost 6, with 14 bases in between. The CDR3 reads CATSTGEAGELFF. The CDR3 DNA follows: TGTGCCACGTCCACAGGGGAGGCCGGGGAGCTGTTTTTT.

V usage is TRBV9 and J usage is TRBJ2-7, with no clear D. Trimming took off 0 bases at V and 0 bases at J, with 10 bases between the two ends. Looked up from germline, CDR1 is SGDLS and CDR2 is YYNGEE. The CDR3 is 15 amino acids. The CDR3 nucleotides read TGTGCCAGCAGCGTAGATCCGAGGAGCTCCTACGAGCAGTACTTC. Protein: CASSVDPRSSYEQYF.